This is a list of T cell receptor beta chains from one sample in a study of memory CD4+ T cells and cytomegalovirus serostatus. Sequencing was performed with immunoSEQ multiplex PCR; in TCRdb, only in-frame clones are kept and a portion is missing. The sample consists of some 48,000 clones, roughly three quarters of them appearing once. Sequenced sample: memory CD4+ T cells from blood. The source is an adult in good health and CMV-seronegative. CDR3s include the opening cysteine and the closing phenylalanine or tryptophan. A D gene is named only where the DNA matches it firmly. Size values are once, few and many counts, or a class for expanded clones, and some rows have none.

v_gene: TRBV6-5; abundance: NA; j_gene: TRBJ1-3; d_gene: NA; CDR3aa: CASSYSGRYSGNTIYF; CDR3nt: TGTGCCAGCAGTTATTCCGGGAGATACTCTGGAAACACCATATATTTT
v_gene: TRBV7-9; abundance: NA; j_gene: TRBJ1-5; d_gene: NA; CDR3aa: CASSLEGGAQHF; CDR3nt: TGTGCCAGCAGCTTAGAGGGCGGCGCCCAGCATTTT
v_gene: TRBV5-4; abundance: NA; j_gene: TRBJ2-5; d_gene: TRBD1; CDR3aa: CASSLGQGGRETQYF; CDR3nt: TGTGCCAGCAGCCTGGGACAGGGGGGACGAGAGACCCAGTACTTC
v_gene: TRBV7-8; abundance: NA; j_gene: TRBJ1-5; d_gene: NA; CDR3aa: CASSLRAGQTNSNQPQHF; CDR3nt: TGTGCCAGCAGCTTAAGGGCTGGACAGACCAATAGCAATCAGCCCCAGCATTTT
v_gene: TRBV5-1; abundance: NA; j_gene: TRBJ1-1; d_gene: NA; CDR3aa: CASSLDRVGTEAFF; CDR3nt: TGCGCCAGCAGCTTGGACAGGGTGGGCACTGAAGCTTTCTTT
v_gene: TRBV27; abundance: few; j_gene: TRBJ2-7; d_gene: NA; CDR3aa: CASSLVGTLRDLYEQYF; CDR3nt: TGTGCCAGCAGTTTAGTCGGGACACTCAGGGATCTCTACGAGCAGTACTTC
v_gene: TRBV10-1; abundance: NA; j_gene: TRBJ2-7; d_gene: NA; CDR3aa: CASGADTPYEQYF; CDR3nt: TGCGCCAGCGGCGCCGACACTCCCTACGAGCAGTACTTC
v_gene: TRBV5-1; abundance: NA; j_gene: TRBJ2-3; d_gene: NA; CDR3aa: CASSLEGSGSFAPLRDTQYF; CDR3nt: TGCGCCAGCAGCTTGGAGGGATCTGGGTCGTTTGCGCCCCTCAGAGATACGCAGTATTTT
v_gene: TRBV18; abundance: NA; j_gene: TRBJ1-1; d_gene: NA; CDR3aa: CASSPREGDNTEAFF; CDR3nt: TGTGCCAGCTCACCAAGAGAGGGTGATAACACTGAAGCTTTCTTT
v_gene: TRBV10-1; abundance: NA; j_gene: TRBJ2-3; d_gene: TRBD2; CDR3aa: CASSETSGTDTQYF; CDR3nt: TGCGCCAGCAGTGAGACTAGCGGCACAGATACGCAGTATTTT
v_gene: TRBV28; abundance: few; j_gene: TRBJ2-1; d_gene: NA; CDR3aa: CASSYSGNEQFF; CDR3nt: TGTGCCAGCAGTTATTCCGGGAATGAGCAGTTCTTC
v_gene: TRBV19; abundance: few; j_gene: TRBJ2-2; d_gene: NA; CDR3aa: CASSIRPGALSGELFF; CDR3nt: TGTGCCAGTAGTATACGGCCAGGGGCCCTATCCGGGGAGCTGTTTTTT
v_gene: TRBV7-6; abundance: NA; j_gene: TRBJ2-1; d_gene: TRBD2; CDR3aa: CASSLGGPGLAINEQFF; CDR3nt: TGTGCCAGCAGCTTAGGCGGTCCGGGACTAGCGATAAATGAGCAGTTCTTC
v_gene: TRBV5-6; abundance: NA; j_gene: TRBJ1-2; d_gene: NA; CDR3aa: CASSLVVTRVGTF; CDR3nt: TGTGCCAGCAGCTTGGTCGTGACAAGGGTTGGAACCTTC
v_gene: TRBV27; abundance: few; j_gene: TRBJ1-4; d_gene: NA; CDR3aa: CASSLFGGRVNEKLFF; CDR3nt: TGTGCCAGCAGTTTGTTCGGAGGCAGGGTAAATGAAAAACTGTTTTTT
v_gene: TRBV7-2; abundance: NA; j_gene: TRBJ2-7; d_gene: TRBD2; CDR3aa: CASSLRLAGNEQYF; CDR3nt: TGTGCCAGCAGCTTAAGACTAGCGGGGAACGAGCAGTACTTC
v_gene: TRBV25-1; abundance: NA; j_gene: TRBJ2-6; d_gene: NA; CDR3aa: CASSDERRAGANVLTF; CDR3nt: TGTGCCAGCAGTGACGAGAGGAGGGCTGGGGCCAACGTCCTGACTTTC
v_gene: TRBV9; abundance: NA; j_gene: TRBJ1-2; d_gene: NA; CDR3aa: CASSARVDYGYTF; CDR3nt: TGTGCCAGCAGCGCTAGGGTGGACTATGGCTACACCTTC
v_gene: TRBV6-5; abundance: NA; j_gene: TRBJ1-4; d_gene: TRBD1; CDR3aa: CASRNSGGKLFF; CDR3nt: TGTGCCAGCAGGAATTCAGGGGGAAAACTGTTTTTT
v_gene: TRBV28; abundance: NA; j_gene: TRBJ2-3; d_gene: NA; CDR3aa: CASSSPGLRTDTQYF; CDR3nt: TGTGCCAGCAGTTCTCCGGGACTCCGCACAGATACGCAGTATTTT
v_gene: TRBV30; abundance: NA; j_gene: TRBJ2-3; d_gene: TRBD2; CDR3aa: CAWSVGGRVRVDTQYF; CDR3nt: TGTGCCTGGAGTGTAGGCGGGAGGGTCAGAGTAGATACGCAGTATTTT
v_gene: TRBV19; abundance: NA; j_gene: TRBJ2-3; d_gene: NA; CDR3aa: CASSDGSTDTQYF; CDR3nt: TGTGCCAGTAGTGACGGTAGCACAGATACGCAGTATTTT
v_gene: TRBV6-5; abundance: NA; j_gene: TRBJ2-7; d_gene: TRBD1; CDR3aa: CASSYGDRGRPYEQYF; CDR3nt: TGTGCCAGCAGTTACGGGGACAGGGGTCGCCCCTACGAGCAGTACTTC
v_gene: TRBV11-3; abundance: NA; j_gene: TRBJ2-1; d_gene: TRBD2; CDR3aa: CASSSQLAGGKNEQFF; CDR3nt: TGTGCCAGCAGCTCGCAACTAGCGGGAGGGAAAAATGAGCAGTTCTTC
v_gene: TRBV14; abundance: NA; j_gene: TRBJ1-2; d_gene: NA; CDR3aa: CASSRASQANYGYTF; CDR3nt: TGTGCCAGCAGCCGAGCGTCACAGGCTAACTATGGCTACACCTTC
v_gene: TRBV29-1; abundance: NA; j_gene: TRBJ2-5; d_gene: NA; CDR3aa: CSARSGGETQYF; CDR3nt: TGCAGCGCCCGATCCGGAGGCGAGACCCAGTACTTC
v_gene: TRBV28; abundance: NA; j_gene: TRBJ1-5; d_gene: TRBD1; CDR3aa: CASTAAGGVNQPQHF; CDR3nt: TGTGCCAGCACCGCCGCAGGGGGAGTCAATCAGCCCCAGCATTTT
v_gene: TRBV5-4; abundance: NA; j_gene: TRBJ1-1; d_gene: TRBD1; CDR3aa: CASSVQGAGTEAFF; CDR3nt: TGTGCCAGCAGCGTACAGGGGGCAGGCACTGAAGCTTTCTTT
v_gene: TRBV7-3; abundance: NA; j_gene: TRBJ2-7; d_gene: NA; CDR3aa: CASSLTGDSYEQYF; CDR3nt: TGTGCCAGCAGCTTGACGGGGGACTCCTACGAGCAGTACTTC
v_gene: TRBV5-4; abundance: NA; j_gene: TRBJ2-7; d_gene: TRBD2; CDR3aa: CASSSQLAGADEQYF; CDR3nt: TGTGCCAGCAGCTCCCAACTAGCGGGAGCCGACGAGCAGTACTTC
v_gene: TRBV21-1; abundance: few; j_gene: TRBJ1-4; d_gene: NA; CDR3aa: CASSTVGFGKLFF; CDR3nt: TGTGCCAGCAGCACGGTGGGTTTCGGAAAACTGTTTTTT
v_gene: TRBV5-6; abundance: NA; j_gene: TRBJ1-5; d_gene: NA; CDR3aa: CASSRLSQPQHF; CDR3nt: TGTGCCAGCAGCCGTTTGAGTCAGCCCCAGCATTTT
v_gene: TRBV11-2; abundance: NA; j_gene: TRBJ1-4; d_gene: TRBD1; CDR3aa: CASSLVQGARGEKLFF; CDR3nt: TGTGCCAGCAGCTTGGTACAGGGGGCGCGAGGTGAAAAACTGTTTTTT
v_gene: TRBV6-1; abundance: NA; j_gene: TRBJ1-5; d_gene: NA; CDR3aa: CASILGRSDQPQHF; CDR3nt: TGTGCCAGCATCTTGGGCAGGTCGGATCAGCCCCAGCATTTT
v_gene: TRBV11-2; abundance: NA; j_gene: TRBJ1-1; d_gene: NA; CDR3aa: CASSLGVGQNTEAFF; CDR3nt: TGTGCCAGCAGCTTAGGTGTGGGGCAGAACACTGAAGCTTTCTTT
v_gene: TRBV28; abundance: few; j_gene: TRBJ2-3; d_gene: NA; CDR3aa: CASSLSGVSTDTQYF; CDR3nt: TGTGCCAGCAGTTTATCCGGGGTCAGCACAGATACGCAGTATTTT
v_gene: TRBV7-9; abundance: NA; j_gene: TRBJ2-5; d_gene: NA; CDR3aa: CASSHQETQYF; CDR3nt: TGTGCCAGCAGCCACCAAGAGACCCAGTACTTC
v_gene: TRBV5-1; abundance: NA; j_gene: TRBJ2-7; d_gene: TRBD1; CDR3aa: CASSLVGQGFEQYF; CDR3nt: TGCGCCAGCAGCTTGGTTGGACAGGGGTTCGAGCAGTACTTC
v_gene: TRBV29-1; abundance: NA; j_gene: TRBJ2-5; d_gene: NA; CDR3aa: CSVDPGGLKTQYF; CDR3nt: TGCAGCGTTGACCCCGGGGGGCTGAAGACCCAGTACTTC
v_gene: TRBV2; abundance: NA; j_gene: TRBJ2-4; d_gene: NA; CDR3aa: CASSEGKGRARGIQYF; CDR3nt: TGTGCCAGCAGTGAAGGGAAGGGTCGGGCAAGGGGCATTCAGTACTTC
v_gene: TRBV27; abundance: NA; j_gene: TRBJ1-1; d_gene: NA; CDR3aa: CASSRRDMNTEAFF; CDR3nt: TGTGCCAGCAGTCGACGAGACATGAACACTGAAGCTTTCTTT
v_gene: TRBV29-1; abundance: NA; j_gene: TRBJ1-2; d_gene: NA; CDR3aa: CSVEVFTNYGYTF; CDR3nt: TGCAGCGTTGAGGTTTTTACTAACTATGGCTACACCTTC
v_gene: TRBV10-3; abundance: NA; j_gene: TRBJ2-7; d_gene: NA; CDR3aa: CAIGSSYEQYF; CDR3nt: TGTGCCATCGGCAGCTCCTACGAGCAGTACTTC
v_gene: TRBV2; abundance: NA; j_gene: TRBJ2-7; d_gene: TRBD1; CDR3aa: CASRDQGASNEQYF; CDR3nt: TGTGCCAGCAGGGACCAGGGGGCCTCCAACGAGCAGTACTTC
v_gene: TRBV7-8; abundance: NA; j_gene: TRBJ2-1; d_gene: TRBD1; CDR3aa: CASSTYRGILYNEQFF; CDR3nt: TGTGCCAGCAGCACCTACAGGGGGATCCTCTACAATGAGCAGTTCTTC
v_gene: TRBV6-5; abundance: NA; j_gene: TRBJ1-1; d_gene: NA; CDR3aa: CASSSHKVVGTEAFF; CDR3nt: TGTGCCAGCAGTTCTCACAAGGTCGTGGGGACTGAAGCTTTCTTT
v_gene: TRBV19; abundance: NA; j_gene: TRBJ2-3; d_gene: TRBD2; CDR3aa: CASSLLPGGADTQYF; CDR3nt: TGTGCCAGTAGTCTCCTCCCGGGAGGGGCAGATACGCAGTATTTT
v_gene: TRBV18; abundance: NA; j_gene: TRBJ2-2; d_gene: NA; CDR3aa: CASVSGTGGLDTGELFF; CDR3nt: TGTGCCAGCGTATCAGGGACGGGGGGCCTGGACACCGGGGAGCTGTTTTTT
v_gene: TRBV20-1; abundance: NA; j_gene: TRBJ2-3; d_gene: NA; CDR3aa: CSASGTDTQYF; CDR3nt: TGCAGTGCTTCCGGGACAGATACGCAGTATTTT
v_gene: TRBV9; abundance: NA; j_gene: TRBJ2-2; d_gene: NA; CDR3aa: CASSVGTSTGELFF; CDR3nt: TGTGCCAGCAGCGTAGGTACATCCACCGGGGAGCTGTTTTTT
v_gene: TRBV28; abundance: NA; j_gene: TRBJ1-2; d_gene: TRBD1; CDR3aa: CASSRTGRGYGYTF; CDR3nt: TGTGCCAGCAGTCGGACAGGGCGAGGCTATGGCTACACCTTC
v_gene: TRBV18; abundance: once; j_gene: TRBJ2-5; d_gene: TRBD1; CDR3aa: CASSPLTGAQETQYF; CDR3nt: TGTGCCAGCTCACCACTTACAGGGGCACAAGAGACCCAGTACTTC
v_gene: TRBV11-2; abundance: NA; j_gene: TRBJ1-4; d_gene: TRBD1; CDR3aa: CASRLGQGWEKLFF; CDR3nt: TGTGCCAGCAGGCTCGGACAGGGGTGGGAAAAACTGTTTTTT
v_gene: TRBV2; abundance: NA; j_gene: TRBJ1-5; d_gene: NA; CDR3aa: CASSEGGIRNQPQHF; CDR3nt: TGTGCCAGCAGTGAAGGGGGGATCCGCAATCAGCCCCAGCATTTT
v_gene: TRBV5-1; abundance: NA; j_gene: TRBJ2-1; d_gene: TRBD2; CDR3aa: CASSGRGDPGGGEQFF; CDR3nt: TGCGCCAGCAGTGGTCGCGGGGACCCTGGGGGGGGTGAGCAGTTCTTC
v_gene: TRBV28; abundance: NA; j_gene: TRBJ2-3; d_gene: TRBD1; CDR3aa: CASSSSGTGSLYTQYF; CDR3nt: TGTGCCAGCAGTTCCTCCGGGACAGGGTCGCTCTATACGCAGTATTTT
v_gene: TRBV29-1; abundance: NA; j_gene: TRBJ2-7; d_gene: TRBD2; CDR3aa: CSVELAGPSYEQYF; CDR3nt: TGCAGCGTTGAGCTAGCGGGACCATCGTACGAGCAGTACTTC